The present T cell receptor beta chain was sequenced within a study of T cell responses to AZD1222 COVID-19 vaccine. Libraries were prepared by immunoSEQ multiplex PCR; TCRdb keeps only in-frame clonotypes and omits some of them. The table shows over 100,000 clones, with approximately 87% occurring only once. The table lists this clone with a count of one. The receptor was isolated from an adult in good health. The sample in question was peripheral blood, obtained on day 0 of AZD1222 vaccination.

CDR3 amino acids: CASSSPGQGSTNTEAFF. The CDR3 coding sequence is TGTGCCAGCAGTTCCCCGGGACAGGGCTCGACGAACACTGAAGCTTTCTTT. This rearrangement joins TRBV28 to TRBJ1-1, with 9 positions matching TRBD1. The ends lost 4 bases at V and 1 base at J; junction bases unmatched: 10. This CDR3 is built from 17 residues. Germline V CDR1 and CDR2: MDHEN, SYDVKM.